This T cell receptor (beta chain) was captured by sequencing in a study of STAT5B mutations in CD4+ large granular lymphocyte leukemia. General study points: CD4-sorted patient repertoires seemed more clonal than healthy CD4+ repertoires.

V was trimmed by 2 bases and J by 0 bases, leaving 7 bases between them. This CDR3 spans 14 amino acids. Germline CDR1 is MNHEY and CDR2 is SVGAGI. Details on this clone: Its antigen is unknown.

This table comes from immunoSEQ multiplex PCR, and its TCRdb copy is limited to in-frame clones, with some not included. This table holds tens of thousands of clones, about two thirds found once. V gene TRBV6-5 combines with J gene TRBJ1-1, with a possible D match to TRBD1 (6 bases). The specimen sequenced was CD4+ T cells from blood buffy coats. The TCR originated in a human donor in good health. The CDR3 DNA follows: TGTGCCAGCAGTTACGACAGGATGAACACTGAAGCTTTCTTT. Translated: CASSYDRMNTEAFF.